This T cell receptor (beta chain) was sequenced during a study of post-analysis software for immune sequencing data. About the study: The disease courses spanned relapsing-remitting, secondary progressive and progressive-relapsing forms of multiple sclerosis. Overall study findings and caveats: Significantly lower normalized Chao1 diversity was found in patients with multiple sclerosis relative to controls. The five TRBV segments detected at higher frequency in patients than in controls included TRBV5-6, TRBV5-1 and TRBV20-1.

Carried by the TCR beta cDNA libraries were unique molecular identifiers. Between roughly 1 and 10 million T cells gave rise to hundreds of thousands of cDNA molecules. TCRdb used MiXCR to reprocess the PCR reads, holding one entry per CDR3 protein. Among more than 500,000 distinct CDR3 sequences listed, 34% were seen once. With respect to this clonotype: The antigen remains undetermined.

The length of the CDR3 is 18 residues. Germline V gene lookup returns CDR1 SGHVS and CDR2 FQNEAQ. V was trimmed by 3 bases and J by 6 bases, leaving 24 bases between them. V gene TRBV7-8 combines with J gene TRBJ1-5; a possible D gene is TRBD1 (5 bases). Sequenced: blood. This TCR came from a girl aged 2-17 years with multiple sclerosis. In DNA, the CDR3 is TGTGCCAGCAGCTTTACTCCCCTTTTGGGGCCCAAAAGTCAGCCCCAGCATTTT. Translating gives CASSFTPLLGPKSQPQHF.